This T cell receptor beta chain is from a study of blood T cell repertoires in COVID-19. In the study's own analysis: Estimation of nucleated cell counts was performed using reference gene primer amplification. Sequenced by immunoSEQ multiplex PCR; TCRdb stores in-frame clones only, minus some. V and J calls and clone size are those listed in that table; D and trimming were worked out from the DNA. Among 110,000 or so clones, approximately 85% were seen once, and the ten largest hold roughly 5%. This CDR3 has 14 amino acids. V gave up 5 bases and J gave up 4 bases; unmatched junction bases: 4. Germline assignment: CDR1 KGHSH and CDR2 LQKENI.

The chain couples TRBV18 to TRBJ1-2; 10 nucleotides agree with TRBD1. The sequence derives from a woman aged 60-75 years with COVID-19, enrolled during active disease. The sequencing input was peripheral blood. CDR3 protein: CASSSDRGGYGYTF. In DNA form, the CDR3 reads TGTGCCAGCTCATCGGACAGGGGGGGCTATGGCTACACCTTC.